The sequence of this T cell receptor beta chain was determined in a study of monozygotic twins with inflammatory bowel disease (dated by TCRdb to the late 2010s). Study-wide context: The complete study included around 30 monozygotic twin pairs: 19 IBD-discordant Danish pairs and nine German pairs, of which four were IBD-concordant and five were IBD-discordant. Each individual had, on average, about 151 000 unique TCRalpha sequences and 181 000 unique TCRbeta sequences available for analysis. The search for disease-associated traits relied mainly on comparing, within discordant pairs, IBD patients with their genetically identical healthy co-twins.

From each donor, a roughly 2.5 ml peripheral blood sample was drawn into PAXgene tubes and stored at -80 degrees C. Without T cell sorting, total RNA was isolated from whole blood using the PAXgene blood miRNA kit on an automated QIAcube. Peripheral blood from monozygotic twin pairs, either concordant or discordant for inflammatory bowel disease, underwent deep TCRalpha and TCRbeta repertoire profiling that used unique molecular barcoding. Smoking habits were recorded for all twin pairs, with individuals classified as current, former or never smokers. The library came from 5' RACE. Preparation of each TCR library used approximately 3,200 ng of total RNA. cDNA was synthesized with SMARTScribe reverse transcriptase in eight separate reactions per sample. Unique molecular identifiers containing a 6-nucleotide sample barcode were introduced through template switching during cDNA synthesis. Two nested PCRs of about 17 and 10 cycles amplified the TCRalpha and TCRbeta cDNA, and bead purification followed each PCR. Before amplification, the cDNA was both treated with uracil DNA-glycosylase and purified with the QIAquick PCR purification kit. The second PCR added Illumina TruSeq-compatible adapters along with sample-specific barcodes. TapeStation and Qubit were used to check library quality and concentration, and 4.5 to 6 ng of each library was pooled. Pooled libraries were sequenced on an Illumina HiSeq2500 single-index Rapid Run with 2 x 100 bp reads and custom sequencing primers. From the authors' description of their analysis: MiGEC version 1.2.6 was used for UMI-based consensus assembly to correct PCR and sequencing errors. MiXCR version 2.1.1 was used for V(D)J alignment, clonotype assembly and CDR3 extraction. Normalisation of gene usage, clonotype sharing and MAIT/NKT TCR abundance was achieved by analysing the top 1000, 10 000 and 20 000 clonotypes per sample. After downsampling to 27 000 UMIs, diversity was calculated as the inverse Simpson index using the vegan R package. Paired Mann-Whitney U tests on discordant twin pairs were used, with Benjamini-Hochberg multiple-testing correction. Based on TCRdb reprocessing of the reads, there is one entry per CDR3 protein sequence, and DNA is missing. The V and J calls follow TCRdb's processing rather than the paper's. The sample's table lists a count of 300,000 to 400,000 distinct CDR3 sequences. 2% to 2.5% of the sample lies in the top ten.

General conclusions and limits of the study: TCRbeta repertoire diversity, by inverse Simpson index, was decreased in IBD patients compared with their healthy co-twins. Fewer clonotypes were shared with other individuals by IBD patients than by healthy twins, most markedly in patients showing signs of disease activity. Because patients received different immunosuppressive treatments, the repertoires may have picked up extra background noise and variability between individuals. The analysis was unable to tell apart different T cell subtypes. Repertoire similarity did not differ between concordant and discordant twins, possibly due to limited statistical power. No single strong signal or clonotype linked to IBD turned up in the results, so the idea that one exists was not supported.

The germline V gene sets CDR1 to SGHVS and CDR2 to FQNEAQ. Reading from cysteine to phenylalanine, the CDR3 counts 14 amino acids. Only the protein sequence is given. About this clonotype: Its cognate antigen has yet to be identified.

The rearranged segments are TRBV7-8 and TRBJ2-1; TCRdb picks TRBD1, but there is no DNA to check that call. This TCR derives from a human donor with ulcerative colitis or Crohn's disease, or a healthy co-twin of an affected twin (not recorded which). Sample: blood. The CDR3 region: CASSLDRGPGEQFF.